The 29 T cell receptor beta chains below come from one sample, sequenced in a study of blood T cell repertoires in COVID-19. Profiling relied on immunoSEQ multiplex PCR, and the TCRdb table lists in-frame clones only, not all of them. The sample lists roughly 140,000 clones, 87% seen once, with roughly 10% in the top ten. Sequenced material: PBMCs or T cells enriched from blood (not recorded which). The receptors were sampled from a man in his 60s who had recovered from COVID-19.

The CDR3 here is CASSSDVGTGGNEQFF. As DNA, the CDR3 is TGTGCCAGCAGCTCCGATGTCGGGACAGGGGGTAATGAGCAGTTCTTC. The chain uses TRBV28 and TRBJ2-1; 11 nucleotides line up with TRBD1. The V and J ends lost 6 bases and 7 bases, in that order; junction bases with no gene match: 11. The CDR3 runs 16 residues. Per germline, CDR1 MDHEN and CDR2 SYDVKM.

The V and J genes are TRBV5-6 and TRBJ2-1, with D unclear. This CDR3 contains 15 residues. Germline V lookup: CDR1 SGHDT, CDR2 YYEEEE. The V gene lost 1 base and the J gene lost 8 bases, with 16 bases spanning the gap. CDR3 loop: CASSLFTPPADEQFF. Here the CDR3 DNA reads TGTGCCAGCAGCTTGTTCACCCCTCCGGCGGATGAGCAGTTCTTC.

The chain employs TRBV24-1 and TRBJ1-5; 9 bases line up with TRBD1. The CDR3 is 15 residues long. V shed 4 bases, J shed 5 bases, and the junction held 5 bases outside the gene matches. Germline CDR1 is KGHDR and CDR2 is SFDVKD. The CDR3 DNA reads TGTGCCACCAGTGACCGTACAGGGGGCCATCAGCCCCAGCATTTT. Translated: CATSDRTGGHQPQHF.

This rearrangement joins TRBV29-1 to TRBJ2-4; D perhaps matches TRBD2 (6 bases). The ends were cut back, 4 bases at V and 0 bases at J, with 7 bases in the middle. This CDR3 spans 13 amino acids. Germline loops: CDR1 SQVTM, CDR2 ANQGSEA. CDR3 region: CSVVGGAKNIQYF. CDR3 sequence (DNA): TGCAGCGTTGTCGGGGGAGCCAAAAACATTCAGTACTTC.

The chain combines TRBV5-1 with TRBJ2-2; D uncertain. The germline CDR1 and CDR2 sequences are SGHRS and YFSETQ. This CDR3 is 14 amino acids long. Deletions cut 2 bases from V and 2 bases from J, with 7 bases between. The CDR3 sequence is CASSFYSNTGELFF. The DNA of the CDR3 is TGCGCCAGCAGCTTCTACAGTAACACCGGGGAGCTGTTTTTT.

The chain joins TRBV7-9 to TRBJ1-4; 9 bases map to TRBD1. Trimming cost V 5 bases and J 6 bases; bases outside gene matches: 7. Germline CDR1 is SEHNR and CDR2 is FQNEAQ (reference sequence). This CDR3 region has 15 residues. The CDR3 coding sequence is TGTGCCAGCAGCCCCTGGACAGGGGTCGATGAAAAACTGTTTTTT. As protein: CASSPWTGVDEKLFF.

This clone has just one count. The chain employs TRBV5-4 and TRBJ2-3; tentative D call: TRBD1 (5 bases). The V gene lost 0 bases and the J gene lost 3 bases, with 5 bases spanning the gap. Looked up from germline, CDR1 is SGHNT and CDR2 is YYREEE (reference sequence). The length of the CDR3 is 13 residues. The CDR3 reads CASSLAGTDTQYF. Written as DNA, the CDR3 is TGTGCCAGCAGCTTGGCAGGGACAGATACGCAGTATTTT.

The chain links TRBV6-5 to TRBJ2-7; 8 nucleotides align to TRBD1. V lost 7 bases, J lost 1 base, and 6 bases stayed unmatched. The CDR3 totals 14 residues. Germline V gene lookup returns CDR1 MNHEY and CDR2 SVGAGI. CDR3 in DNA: TGTGCCAGCATCAAGGACAGGGCTTCCTACGAGCAGTACTTC. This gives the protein CASIKDRASYEQYF.

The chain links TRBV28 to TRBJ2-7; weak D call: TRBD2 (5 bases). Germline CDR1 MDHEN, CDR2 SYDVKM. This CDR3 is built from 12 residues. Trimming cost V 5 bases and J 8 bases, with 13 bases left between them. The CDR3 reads CASSPTNPQQYF. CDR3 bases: TGTGCCAGCAGTCCGACTAACCCCCAGCAGTACTTC.

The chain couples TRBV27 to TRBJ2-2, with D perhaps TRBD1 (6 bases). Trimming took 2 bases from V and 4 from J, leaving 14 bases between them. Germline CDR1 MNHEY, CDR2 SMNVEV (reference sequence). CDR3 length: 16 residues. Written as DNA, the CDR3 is TGTGCCAGCAGTTTAATCGGGCTACAGGGCACCGGGGAGCTGTTTTTT. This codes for CASSLIGLQGTGELFF.

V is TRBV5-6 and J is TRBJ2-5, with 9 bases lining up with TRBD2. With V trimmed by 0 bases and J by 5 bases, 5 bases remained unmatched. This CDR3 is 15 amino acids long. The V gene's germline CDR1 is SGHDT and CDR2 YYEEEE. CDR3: CASSLVAGAVETQYF. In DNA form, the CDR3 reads TGTGCCAGCAGCTTGGTAGCGGGGGCCGTTGAGACCCAGTACTTC.

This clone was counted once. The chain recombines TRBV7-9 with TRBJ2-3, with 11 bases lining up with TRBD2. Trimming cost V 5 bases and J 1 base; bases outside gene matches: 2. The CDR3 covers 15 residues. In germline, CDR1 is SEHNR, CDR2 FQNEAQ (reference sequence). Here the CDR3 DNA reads TGTGCCAGCAGCCCGACTAGCGGGGGCACAGATACGCAGTATTTT. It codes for CASSPTSGGTDTQYF.

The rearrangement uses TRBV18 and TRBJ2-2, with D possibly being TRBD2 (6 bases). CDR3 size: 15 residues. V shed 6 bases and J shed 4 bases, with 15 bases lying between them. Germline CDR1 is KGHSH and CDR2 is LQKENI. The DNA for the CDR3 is TGTGCCAGCTCCCGTGGCCGGGAGAGCACCGGGGAGCTGTTTTTT. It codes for CASSRGRESTGELFF.

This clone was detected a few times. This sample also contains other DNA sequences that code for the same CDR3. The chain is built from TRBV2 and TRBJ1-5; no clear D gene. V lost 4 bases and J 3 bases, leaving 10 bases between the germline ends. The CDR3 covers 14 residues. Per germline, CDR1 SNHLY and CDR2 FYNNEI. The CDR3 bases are TGTGCCAGCAGTGCTGAAGAGAACAATCAGCCCCAGCATTTT. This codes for CASSAEENNQPQHF. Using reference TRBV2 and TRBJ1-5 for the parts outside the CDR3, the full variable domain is EPEVTQTPSHQVTQMGQEVILRCVPISNHLYFYWYRQILGQKVEFLVSFYNNEISEKSEIFDDQFSVERPDGSNFTLKIRSTKLEDSAMYFCASSAEENNQPQHFGDGTRLSIL.

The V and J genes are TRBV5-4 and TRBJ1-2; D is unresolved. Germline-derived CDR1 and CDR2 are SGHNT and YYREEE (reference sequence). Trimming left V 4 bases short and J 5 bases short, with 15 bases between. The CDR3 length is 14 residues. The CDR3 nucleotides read TGTGCCAGCAGCCTCAGTGGCGGGTTTTATGGCTACACCTTC. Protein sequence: CASSLSGGFYGYTF.

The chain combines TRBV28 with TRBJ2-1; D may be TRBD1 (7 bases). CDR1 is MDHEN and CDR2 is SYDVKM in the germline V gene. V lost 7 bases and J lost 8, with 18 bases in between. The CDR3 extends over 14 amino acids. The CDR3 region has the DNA TGTGCCAGCATTCCGGCAGGGGGGTCCGATGAGCAGTTCTTC. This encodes CASIPAGGSDEQFF.

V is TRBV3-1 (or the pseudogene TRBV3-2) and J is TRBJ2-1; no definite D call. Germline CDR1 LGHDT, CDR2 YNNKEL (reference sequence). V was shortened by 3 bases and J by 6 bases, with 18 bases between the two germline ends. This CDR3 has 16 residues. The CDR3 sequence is CASSQARSPLPNEQFF. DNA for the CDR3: TGTGCCAGCAGCCAGGCCCGGAGCCCATTGCCCAATGAGCAGTTCTTC.

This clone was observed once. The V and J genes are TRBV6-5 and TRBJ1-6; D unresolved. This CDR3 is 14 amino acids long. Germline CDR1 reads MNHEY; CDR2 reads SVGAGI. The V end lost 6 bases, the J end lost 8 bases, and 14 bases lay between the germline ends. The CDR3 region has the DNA TGTGCCAGCAGCCGGCCTTTTCAGGATTCACCCCTCCACTTT. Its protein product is CASSRPFQDSPLHF.

CDR3 in amino acids: CASSLDFGSSGANVLTF. CDR3 coding DNA: TGTGCCAGCAGCTTGGACTTTGGTTCCTCCGGGGCCAACGTCCTGACTTTC. This chain links TRBV5-4 with TRBJ2-6; no firm D call. V lost 0 bases and J lost 4, with 14 bases in between. The CDR3 contains 17 residues. Germline V gives CDR1 SGHNT, CDR2 YYREEE (reference sequence).

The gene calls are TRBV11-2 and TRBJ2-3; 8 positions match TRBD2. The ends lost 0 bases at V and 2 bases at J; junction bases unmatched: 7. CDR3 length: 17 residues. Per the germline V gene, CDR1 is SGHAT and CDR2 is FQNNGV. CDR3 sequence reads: CASSLDSGGGNTDTQYF. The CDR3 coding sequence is TGTGCCAGCAGCTTAGATTCCGGCGGGGGGAACACAGATACGCAGTATTTT.

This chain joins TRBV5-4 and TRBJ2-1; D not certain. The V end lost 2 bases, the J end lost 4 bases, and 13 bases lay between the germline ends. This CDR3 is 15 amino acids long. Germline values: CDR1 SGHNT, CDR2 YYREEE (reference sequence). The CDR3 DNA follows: TGTGCCAGCAGCTTCCCGAGGAGCCTTTACAATGAGCAGTTCTTC. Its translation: CASSFPRSLYNEQFF. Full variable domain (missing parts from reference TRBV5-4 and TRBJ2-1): ETGVTQSPTHLIKTRGQQVTLRCSSQSGHNTVSWYQQALGQGPQFIFQYYREEENGRGNFPPRFSGLQFPNYSSELNVNALELDDSALYLCASSFPRSLYNEQFFGPGTRLTVL.

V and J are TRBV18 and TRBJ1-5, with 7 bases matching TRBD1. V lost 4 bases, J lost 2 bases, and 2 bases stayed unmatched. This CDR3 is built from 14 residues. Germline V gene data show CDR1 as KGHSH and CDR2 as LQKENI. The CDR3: CASSRDRGNQPQHF. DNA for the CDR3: TGTGCCAGCTCACGGGACAGAGGCAATCAGCCCCAGCATTTT.

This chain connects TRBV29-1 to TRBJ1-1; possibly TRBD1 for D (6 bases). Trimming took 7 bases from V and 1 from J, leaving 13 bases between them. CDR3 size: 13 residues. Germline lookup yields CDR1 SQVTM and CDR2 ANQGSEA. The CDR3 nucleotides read TGCAGCGCTCTGACAGGAGAGAACACTGAAGCTTTCTTT. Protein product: CSALTGENTEAFF.

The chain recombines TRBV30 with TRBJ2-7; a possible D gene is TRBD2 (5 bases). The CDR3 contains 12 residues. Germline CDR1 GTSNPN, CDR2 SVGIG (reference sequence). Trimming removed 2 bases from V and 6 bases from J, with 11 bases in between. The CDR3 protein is CAWSRLAGEQYF. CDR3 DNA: TGTGCCTGGAGTAGGCTAGCTGGCGAGCAGTACTTC.

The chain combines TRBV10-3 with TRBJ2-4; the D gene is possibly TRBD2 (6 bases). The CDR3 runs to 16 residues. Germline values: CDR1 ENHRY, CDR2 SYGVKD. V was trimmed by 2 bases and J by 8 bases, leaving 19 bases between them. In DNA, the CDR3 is TGTGCCATCAGTGAGCCGGGACTGGCCTCTGTACACATTCAGTACTTC. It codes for CAISEPGLASVHIQYF.

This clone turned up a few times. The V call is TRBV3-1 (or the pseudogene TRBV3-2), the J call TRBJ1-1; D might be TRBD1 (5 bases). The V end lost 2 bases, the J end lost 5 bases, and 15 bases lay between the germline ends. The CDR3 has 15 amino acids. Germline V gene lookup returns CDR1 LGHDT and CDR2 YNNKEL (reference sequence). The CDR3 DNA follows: TGTGCCAGCAGCCAATTGGGGCAGGAGGGGACTGAAGCTTTCTTT. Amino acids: CASSQLGQEGTEAFF.

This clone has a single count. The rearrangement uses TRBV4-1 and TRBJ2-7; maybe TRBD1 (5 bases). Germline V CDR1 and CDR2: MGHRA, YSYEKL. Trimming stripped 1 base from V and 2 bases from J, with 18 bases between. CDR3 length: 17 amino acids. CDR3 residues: CASSQGQSTAGTYEQYF. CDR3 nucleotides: TGCGCCAGCAGCCAAGGACAGTCTACAGCCGGCACCTACGAGCAGTACTTC.

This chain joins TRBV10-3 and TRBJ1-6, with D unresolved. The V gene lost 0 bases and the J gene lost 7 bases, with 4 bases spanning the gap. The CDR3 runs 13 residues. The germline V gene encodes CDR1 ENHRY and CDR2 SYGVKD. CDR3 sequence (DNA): TGTGCCATCAGTGAGTCGGGCAATTCACCCCTCCACTTT. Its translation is CAISESGNSPLHF.

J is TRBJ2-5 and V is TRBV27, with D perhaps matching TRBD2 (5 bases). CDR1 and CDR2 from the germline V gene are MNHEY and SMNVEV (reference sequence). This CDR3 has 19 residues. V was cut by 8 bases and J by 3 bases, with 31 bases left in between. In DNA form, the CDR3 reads TGTGCCAGCCATCCGGTGGGGAGATGGGCGAGCCCTGAGGAAGAGACCCAGTACTTC. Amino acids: CASHPVGRWASPEEETQYF.